The clone carrying this TCR beta chain was detected only a few times. Its target is not known. The sample originates from a study of T cell repertoires in cytomegalovirus infection. The CDR3 sequence is 17 residues long. Germline V lookup: CDR1 MGHRA, CDR2 YSYEKL. Trimming stripped 1 base from V and 1 base from J, with 16 bases between. MiXCR, run by TCRdb on the reads, gives a single entry per CDR3 protein. The sample has approximately 990,000 distinct CDR3 sequences, roughly 30% seen once. This sequence joins TRBV4-1 and TRBJ2-5; D possibly corresponds to TRBD1 (5 bases). The specimen comprised cultured CD8+ T cells from PBMCs, sampled from culture after CMV antigen stimulation. The receptor comes from a human donor in good health (CMV status not recorded). Some clones in this sample may be carry-over from other donors' samples. The CDR3 region has the DNA TGCGCCAGCAGCCAAGGGGGCCAGCTGTTCCCCCAAGAGACCCAGTACTTC. It codes for CASSQGGQLFPQETQYF.